This T cell receptor beta chain was identified in a study of OX40 agonist ivuxolimab in advanced cancers. General observations from the study: Part of the nonresponder group also had normalized T-cell clonal expansion that was low.

The repertoire was sequenced with immunoSEQ multiplex PCR; TCRdb's copy has only in-frame clones and lacks some. This table has tens of thousands of clones, nearly 90% appearing once. On this clone: Its antigen is undetermined.

The CDR3 has 12 residues. Trimming left V 8 bases short and J 6 bases short, with 13 bases between. Germline assignment: CDR1 SEHNR and CDR2 FQNEAQ (reference sequence). The J gene is TRBJ1-2, the V gene TRBV7-9, with a possible D match to TRBD1 (5 bases). The receptor was derived from an adult with an advanced solid tumor such as melanoma, head and neck, liver or kidney cancer. The sample here was CD4+ or CD8+ T cells sorted from blood, taken in a trial of the OX40 agonist ivuxolimab. The CDR3 is CASLGGVDGYTF. In DNA form, the CDR3 reads TGTGCCAGCTTGGGGGGTGTGGATGGCTACACCTTC.